The 27 T cell receptor beta chains presented below share a single source sample, sequenced in a study of blood T cell repertoires in COVID-19. Sequencing used immunoSEQ multiplex PCR; TCRdb keeps in-frame clones, though not all of them. The sample contains about 400,000 clones, roughly 85% of which appear only once. Sequenced: PBMCs or T cells enriched from blood (not recorded which). The receptors originated from a woman younger than 35 with acute COVID-19.

This clone has a handful of counts. V usage is TRBV12-3 or TRBV12-4 and J usage is TRBJ1-2; D unresolved. This CDR3 comprises 12 residues. V was shortened by 7 bases and J by 7 bases, with 13 bases between the two germline ends. In DNA form, the CDR3 reads TGTGCCAGCACCATTCGTGAGGGTGGCTACACCTTC. This gives the protein CASTIREGGYTF.

The table lists this clone with a count of one. The V call is TRBV3-1 (or the pseudogene TRBV3-2), the J call TRBJ1-2; no firm D call. CDR1 and CDR2 (germline): LGHDT, YNNKEL (reference sequence). Trimming removed 1 base at V and 8 bases at J, with 14 bases between. The CDR3 consists of 14 residues. Here the CDR3 reads CASSQAGAREGYTF. DNA of the CDR3: TGTGCCAGCAGCCAAGCGGGAGCCCGGGAGGGCTACACCTTC.

In its sample, this clone was seen once. This chain connects TRBV9 to TRBJ1-6, with 7 nucleotides matching TRBD1. Germline trimming cut 3 bases from V and 6 bases from J; bases unmatched to any gene: 6. CDR1 SGDLS and CDR2 YYNGEE come from the germline V gene. The CDR3 runs 15 residues. CDR3 sequence reads: CASSEWDSRNSPLHF. CDR3 coding DNA: TGTGCCAGCAGCGAATGGGACAGCCGTAATTCACCCCTCCACTTT. The full variable domain, with the rest looked up from reference TRBV9 and TRBJ1-6, is DSGVTQTPKHLITATGQRVTLRCSPRSGDLSVYWYQQSLDQGLQFLIQYYNGEERAKGNILERFSAQQFPDLHSELNLSSLELGDSALYFCASSEWDSRNSPLHFGNGTRLTVT.

This chain's CDR3 is CASSSRGQYGYTF. In nucleotides, the CDR3 is TGTGCCAGCAGTTCCCGTGGACAGTATGGCTACACCTTC. This sequence joins TRBV2 and TRBJ1-2, with D possibly TRBD1 on 6 matching bases. The germline V and J ends were trimmed by 5 bases and 5 bases, with 12 bases remaining between them. The V gene's germline CDR1 is SNHLY and CDR2 FYNNEI. CDR3 size: 13 residues.

DNA for the CDR3: TGCGCCAGCAGCTTGTACCCACAGGGGAATCAAGAGACCCAGTACTTC. It specifies CASSLYPQGNQETQYF. This sequence joins TRBV5-1 and TRBJ2-5; 7 bases are a match to TRBD1. There are 16 residues in the CDR3. CDR1 is SGHRS, CDR2 YFSETQ, per germline. Trimming took 1 base from V and 2 from J; bases not matched to a gene: 8.

The CDR3 bases are TGTGCCAGCAGCGTGGAGAACTATGGCTACACCTTC. This translates into CASSVENYGYTF. The gene calls are TRBV13 and TRBJ1-2; D unclear. The CDR3 has 12 residues. Trimming pared 5 bases from V and 2 bases from J, leaving 6 bases between. In germline, CDR1 is PRHDT, CDR2 FYEKMQ (reference sequence). Complete variable domain (other parts from reference TRBV13 and TRBJ1-2): AAGVIQSPRHLIKEKRETATLKCYPIPRHDTVYWYQQGPGQDPQFLISFYEKMQSDKGSIPDRFSAQQFSDYHSELNMSSLELGDSALYFCASSVENYGYTFGSGTRLTVV.

This chain uses TRBV29-1 with TRBJ2-7; D gene ambiguous. V lost 0 bases, J lost 4 bases, and 7 bases lay in between. The CDR3 has 12 residues. Germline loops: CDR1 SQVTM, CDR2 ANQGSEA. The CDR3 protein is CSVEDSEYEQYF. The CDR3 DNA reads as TGCAGCGTTGAAGATTCAGAATACGAGCAGTACTTC.

The chain joins TRBV4-1 to TRBJ1-5; D not resolved. V lost 4 bases, J lost 0 bases, and 7 bases lay in between. This CDR3 has 14 residues. Germline assignment: CDR1 MGHRA and CDR2 YSYEKL. The DNA of the CDR3 is TGCGCCAGCAGCCCCGACAATAGCAATCAGCCCCAGCATTTT. This sequence encodes CASSPDNSNQPQHF.

The chain has TRBV30 and TRBJ2-2, with TRBD2 identical over 7 bases. The CDR3 contains 15 residues. From germline, CDR1 is GTSNPN and CDR2 SVGIG (reference sequence). Germline trimming cut 3 bases from V and 5 bases from J; bases unmatched to any gene: 9. CDR3 nucleotide sequence: TGTGCCTGGAGGAGGGGAAGCGGGGAGACCGGGGAGCTGTTTTTT. This codes for CAWRRGSGETGELFF.

CDR3 nucleotides: TGTGCCAGCAGTGAGGACAGGGGTTTTGAAAAACTGTTTTTT. As protein: CASSEDRGFEKLFF. The gene calls are TRBV6-1 and TRBJ1-4; the match to TRBD1 covers 9 bases. Germline V gene data show CDR1 as MNHNS and CDR2 as SASEGT. This CDR3 is 14 amino acids long. Trimming at V came to 3 bases and at J to 7 bases, leaving 3 bases not matched to a gene.

The chain carries TRBV20-1 and TRBJ2-1; TRBD1 is a possible D gene (5 bases). Trimming left V 3 bases short and J 6 bases short, with 15 bases between. The CDR3 covers 14 residues. Germline loops: CDR1 DFQATT, CDR2 SNEGSKA (reference sequence). The DNA of the CDR3 is TGCAGTGCTAGTCTTCAGGGAAAGGGCAATGAGCAGTTCTTC. Its protein product is CSASLQGKGNEQFF.

The chain couples TRBV5-1 to TRBJ2-6, with 10 bases lining up with TRBD2. Losses at the gene ends were 4 bases for V and 0 bases for J; bases not matched to a gene: 10. The CDR3 is 19 amino acids. Germline V gene sequence: CDR1 SGHRS, CDR2 YFSETQ. CDR3 in amino acids: CASSPRPLAGASGANVLTF. The CDR3 region has the DNA TGCGCCAGCAGCCCCAGACCTCTAGCGGGGGCCTCTGGGGCCAACGTCCTGACTTTC.

This sequence joins TRBV7-2 and TRBJ1-3, with D hard to call. Germline CDR1 is SGHTA and CDR2 is FQGNSA. The CDR3 totals 11 residues. The ends were cut back, 4 bases at V and 6 bases at J, with 4 bases in the middle. In DNA, the CDR3 is TGTGCCAGCAGCTCCGTAAACACCATATATTTT. Encoded protein: CASSSVNTIYF. Based on the CDR3 plus reference TRBV7-2 and TRBJ1-3, the full variable domain is GAGVSQSPSNKVTEKGKDVELRCDPISGHTALYWYRQSLGQGLEFLIYFQGNSAPDKSGLPSDRFSAERTGGSVSTLTIQRTQQEDSAVYLCASSSVNTIYFGEGSWLTVV.

This clone has a single count. The chain carries TRBV12-3 or TRBV12-4 and TRBJ1-1; D not certain. This CDR3 is 12 amino acids long. The V gene lost 4 bases and the J gene lost 5 bases, with 8 bases spanning the gap. The CDR3, as DNA: TGTGCCAGCAGTTCAGGTGGAACTGAAGCTTTCTTT. It translates to CASSSGGTEAFF.

This chain joins TRBV9 and TRBJ2-1; a weak D match, TRBD1 (6 bases). CDR3 length: 14 amino acids. Trimming stripped 2 bases from V and 7 bases from J, with 13 bases between. Germline CDR1 SGDLS, CDR2 YYNGEE. The CDR3: CASSVGTTPNEQFF. As DNA, the CDR3 is TGTGCCAGCAGCGTCGGGACAACCCCTAATGAGCAGTTCTTC.

This clone was detected once. This chain joins TRBV25-1 and TRBJ2-5; D perhaps matches TRBD1 (6 bases). There are 13 residues in the CDR3. Deletions cut 4 bases from V and 2 bases from J, with 8 bases between. Germline V gives CDR1 MGHDK, CDR2 SYGVNS. CDR3 region: CASSGGQQETQYF. CDR3 DNA sequence: TGTGCCAGCAGTGGTGGACAGCAAGAGACCCAGTACTTC.

CDR3 in DNA: TGCAGCACGAGCCGGGACAGGGGGCTGAACGAGCAGTACTTC. Translation gives CSTSRDRGLNEQYF. This chain connects TRBV29-1 to TRBJ2-7, with 12 bases matching TRBD1. The CDR3 has 14 amino acids. From germline, CDR1 is SQVTM and CDR2 ANQGSEA. Unmatched junction bases numbered 10, after V lost 8 bases and J lost 5 bases.

The chain joins TRBV19 to TRBJ1-2, with no clear D. This CDR3 is built from 15 residues. Per germline, CDR1 LNHDA and CDR2 SQIVND (reference sequence). V dropped 3 bases and J dropped 1 base, with 12 bases sitting between them. The CDR3 here is CASSIRGGLNYGYTF. CDR3 DNA: TGTGCCAGTAGTATCCGCGGTGGTCTTAACTATGGCTACACCTTC.

CDR3 protein: CATSRGRAGEISPLHF. The CDR3, as DNA: TGTGCCACCAGCAGAGGTCGTGCAGGGGAAATTTCACCCCTCCACTTT. The chain links TRBV15 to TRBJ1-6; D is possibly TRBD1 (6 bases). The CDR3 has 16 residues. The V end lost 1 base, the J end lost 9 bases, and 16 bases lay between the germline ends. Germline V gives CDR1 LNHNV, CDR2 YYDKDF (reference sequence).

This clone was counted a few times. The chain recombines TRBV11-2 with TRBJ2-7; D call uncertain. This CDR3 region has 14 residues. CDR1 and CDR2 (germline): SGHAT, FQNNGV. V was clipped by 5 bases and J by 2 bases, with 13 bases between them. CDR3 DNA: TGTGCCAGCAGCCCCCCTTCTCTAGCCTACGAGCAGTACTTC. Protein product: CASSPPSLAYEQYF.

The chain links TRBV19 to TRBJ2-1; D may be TRBD2 (6 bases). CDR3 size: 14 residues. V shed 5 bases and J shed 7 bases, with 15 bases lying between them. CDR1 LNHDA and CDR2 SQIVND come from the germline V gene (reference sequence). CDR3 sequence (DNA): TGTGCCAGTAGTTGGCGGGATCCTTCAAATGAGCAGTTCTTC. Translation gives CASSWRDPSNEQFF.

The CDR3 loop is CSLGRGNVNEQFF. DNA of the CDR3: TGTTCCCTCGGCAGGGGAAACGTCAATGAGCAGTTCTTC. The chain combines TRBV19 with TRBJ2-1, with D possibly TRBD1 on 6 matching bases. From germline, CDR1 is LNHDA and CDR2 SQIVND (reference sequence). The CDR3 contains 13 residues. Using reference TRBV19 and TRBJ2-1 for the parts outside the CDR3, the full variable domain is DGGITQSPKYLFRKEGQNVTLSCEQNLNHDAMYWYRQDPGQGLRLIYYSQIVNDFQKGDIAEGYSVSREKKESFPLTVTSAQKNPTAFYLCSLGRGNVNEQFFGPGTRLTVL.

The rearrangement joins TRBV18 to TRBJ2-1; D perhaps matches TRBD1 (5 bases). The V end was cut by 6 bases, the J end by 7 bases, with 10 bases between. The CDR3 consists of 12 residues. Germline CDR1 is KGHSH and CDR2 is LQKENI. The DNA for the CDR3 is TGTGCCAGCTCGGCAGGGTTGAATGAGCAGTTCTTC. Translated: CASSAGLNEQFF.

The chain employs TRBV7-6 and TRBJ1-4, with TRBD1 matching 8 bases. Trimming cost V 5 bases and J 5 bases; bases outside gene matches: 10. CDR3 size: 16 residues. Germline V gene lookup returns CDR1 SGHVS and CDR2 FNYEAQ. CDR3 DNA sequence: TGTGCCAGCAGCCCCGAGAGACAGGGGCTCAATGAAAAACTGTTTTTT. This translates into CASSPERQGLNEKLFF.

The chain combines TRBV2 with TRBJ2-7; perhaps TRBD1 as D (6 bases). Trimming removed 8 bases from V and 4 bases from J, with 15 bases in between. The germline V gene encodes CDR1 SNHLY and CDR2 FYNNEI. This CDR3 has 13 residues. The CDR3 loop reads CASDTDRTYEQYF. The CDR3 nucleotides are TGTGCCAGCGATACCGACAGGACGTACGAGCAGTACTTC.

This chain uses TRBV11-2 with TRBJ1-6; D is perhaps TRBD1 (6 bases). Germline CDR1 SGHAT, CDR2 FQNNGV. Trimming took off 4 bases at V and 10 bases at J, with 17 bases between the two ends. CDR3 size: 15 residues. CDR3 region: CASSSGAGVRSPLHF. CDR3 in DNA: TGTGCCAGCAGCTCCGGGGCAGGGGTGAGGTCACCCCTCCACTTT. Drawing the rest from reference TRBV11-2 and TRBJ1-6, the complete variable domain is EAGVAQSPRYKIIEKRQSVAFWCNPISGHATLYWYQQILGQGPKLLIQFQNNGVVDDSQLPKDRFSAERLKGVDSTLKIQPAKLEDSAVYLCASSSGAGVRSPLHFGNGTRLTVT.

J is TRBJ1-2 and V is TRBV18; no firm D call. Between the trimmed V and J ends, which lost 3 bases and 7 bases, there was a span of 9 bases. The CDR3 spans 12 residues. The germline V gene encodes CDR1 KGHSH and CDR2 LQKENI. The CDR3 spells CASSPEVFGYTF. In DNA, the CDR3 is TGTGCCAGCTCACCCGAGGTGTTTGGCTACACCTTC.